The clone carrying this T cell receptor beta chain was seen repeatedly, ten times or more. Stated treatment: PENTA 11 planned treatment interruption arm or continuous ART arm. Only samples with at least 5 million viable PBMCs qualified. Sorting from thawed PBMCs isolated naive CD4+ CD45RA+ CD45RO- T cells. This sample is drawn from a study of HIV-infected children after antiretroviral therapy interruption. Study-level background: Samples from the continuous-treatment group were taken at weeks 0, 48 and 150.

The CDR3 covers 13 residues. The V gene end was trimmed by 4 bases and the J gene end by 8 bases; junction bases not matched to a gene: 4. Germline assignment: CDR1 SGHNT and CDR2 YYREEE (reference sequence). The TCR library was built from RNA with a 3' RACE protocol and unique molecular identifiers. MiXCR, run by TCRdb on the 3' RACE reads, gives a single entry per CDR3 protein. The sample contains approximately 89,000 distinct CDR3 sequences, roughly 6.4% of which appear only once. The TCR sequence derives from a pool of human donors with HIV. The sample here was CD45RA+ CD4+ T cells from PBMCs, pooled from several time points, taken from a donor given antiretroviral therapy, either interrupted or continuous. Subset specified: naive CD4+ CD45RA+ CD45RO- T cells. The chain has TRBV5-4 and TRBJ2-1; 9 bases match TRBD2. CDR3 in amino acids: CASSVSGRDEQFF. The DNA of the CDR3 is TGTGCCAGCAGCGTTAGCGGGAGAGATGAGCAGTTCTTC.